This TCR beta chain was recovered during a study of control samples from healthy donors and cancer patients. V lost 3 bases, J lost 0 bases, and 11 bases stayed unmatched. This CDR3 region has 17 residues. Assay used: immunoSEQ multiplex PCR; TCRdb lists only in-frame clones, some missing. The sample yields about 410,000 clones, approximately 92% seen once. The V and J genes are TRBV23-1 and TRBJ2-7; 7 bases are a match to TRBD2. TRBV23-1 falls under the ORF class, with uncertain function. The sequencing sample was made of PBMCs. This clonotype was sampled from a man aged 40-49 years with head and neck cancer. The CDR3 coding sequence is TGCGCCAGCAGTCACCCTGGGAGGGGCGCAGACTCCTACGAGCAGTACTTC. As protein: CASSHPGRGADSYEQYF.